The clone carrying this T cell receptor (beta chain) was seen many times. Antigen: not known. This entry belongs to a study of T cells in Graves' hyperthyroidism and ophthalmopathy. Study at large: Sampling of peripheral blood happened at initial diagnosis, prior to any treatment. Study-level findings and limits: Before onset, by a median of approximately 5.9 months, the model predicted ophthalmopathy.

The germline V gene has CDR1 SGHVS and CDR2 FNYEAQ. V shed 2 bases and J shed 0 bases, with 11 bases lying between them. The CDR3 consists of 16 residues. The source material, RNA transcripts, was used to amplify TCR beta CDR3 regions. In the first-round RT-PCR of the TCR CDR3, the HTBI primer set was used. MiXCR, applied by TCRdb to the multiplex PCR reads, yields one record per CDR3 protein. The table includes fewer than 600,000 distinct CDR3 sequences, roughly an eighth detected once. Graves' hyperthyroidism was deemed stable given no ophthalmopathy progression within 18 months. Uncontrolled infection, other autoimmune disease, pregnancy or lactation led to exclusion.

This receptor was taken from a woman aged 18-30 years with Graves' hyperthyroidism. The V call is TRBV7-6, the J call TRBJ2-1; a possible D gene is TRBD1 (6 bases). Sequencing input: blood. In DNA form, the CDR3 reads TGTGCCAGCAGCTTACAGGGGACCAACTCCTACAATGAGCAGTTCTTC. Encoded protein: CASSLQGTNSYNEQFF.